One and the same sample provided the 5 T cell receptor beta chains below, sequenced in a study of blood T cell repertoires in COVID-19 (TCRdb year 2020). Library preparation employed the immunoSEQ multiplex PCR assay. The source is immuneACCESS, and TCRdb retained only in-frame sequences with V and J called. Part of the clones is not carried over; for the studies checked, unresolved V genes explain less than half of this, and the remainder is unexplained. Here the sample has about 160,000 clones; roughly four fifths occur a single time. Of the sample, 10% to 15% is held by the ten largest clones. Sequencing was done on a sample of peripheral blood. The receptor source for this set is a man in his 70s who had recovered from COVID-19.

This clone was seen more than once but under ten times. The V and J genes are TRBV5-4 and TRBJ1-1; perhaps TRBD1 as D (5 bases). Trimming removed 0 bases at V and 6 bases at J, with 18 bases between. The CDR3 is 16 residues long. Germline lookup yields CDR1 SGHNT and CDR2 YYREEE (reference sequence). CDR3 nucleotides: TGTGCCAGCAGCTTGGGGGGCGAGGAGATTGGGGCTGAAGCTTTCTTT. It yields the protein CASSLGGEEIGAEAFF. The full variable domain, its missing parts supplied by reference TRBV5-4 and TRBJ1-1, is ETGVTQSPTHLIKTRGQQVTLRCSSQSGHNTVSWYQQALGQGPQFIFQYYREEENGRGNFPPRFSGLQFPNYSSELNVNALELDDSALYLCASSLGGEEIGAEAFFGQGTRLTVV.

This clone came up once. The genes are TRBV6-1 and TRBJ2-1; 7 positions match TRBD2. Germline CDR1 is MNHNS and CDR2 is SASEGT. V dropped 2 bases and J dropped 9; count of bases not matched to a gene: 7. This CDR3 spans 14 amino acids. CDR3 sequence: CASSETLASGEQFF. The CDR3, as DNA: TGTGCCAGCAGTGAAACACTAGCGTCTGGTGAGCAGTTCTTC.

Only a few counts were recorded for this clone. V gene TRBV29-1 combines with J gene TRBJ1-2; possible D gene TRBD1, 6 bases. The CDR3 consists of 15 residues. Deletions cut 7 bases from V and 0 bases from J, with 18 bases between. Germline loops: CDR1 SQVTM, CDR2 ANQGSEA. CDR3 sequence (DNA): TGCAGCGGCGCGGTCGGACAGACTGCTAACTATGGCTACACCTTC. It is translated as CSGAVGQTANYGYTF.

The chain employs TRBV21-1 and TRBJ1-2. TRBV21-1 is assigned pseudogene status. The CDR3 is 17 amino acids. CDR3 nucleotide sequence: TGTGCCAGCAGCAAAGCGCTTCGCGCAGGGAGGTACTATGGCTACACCTTC. Its translation is CASSKALRAGRYYGYTF.

The chain is built from TRBV2 and TRBJ2-5; TRBD1 matches at 8 bases. Germline lookup yields CDR1 SNHLY and CDR2 FYNNEI. Trimming took 8 bases from V and 4 from J; bases not matched to a gene: 9. The CDR3 is 14 residues long. The CDR3 protein is CASGEQGVRETQYF. The CDR3 region has the DNA TGTGCCAGCGGGGAACAGGGGGTACGAGAGACCCAGTACTTC. The full variable domain, completed using reference TRBV2 and TRBJ2-5, is EPEVTQTPSHQVTQMGQEVILRCVPISNHLYFYWYRQILGQKVEFLVSFYNNEISEKSEIFDDQFSVERPDGSNFTLKIRSTKLEDSAMYFCASGEQGVRETQYFGPGTRLLVL.